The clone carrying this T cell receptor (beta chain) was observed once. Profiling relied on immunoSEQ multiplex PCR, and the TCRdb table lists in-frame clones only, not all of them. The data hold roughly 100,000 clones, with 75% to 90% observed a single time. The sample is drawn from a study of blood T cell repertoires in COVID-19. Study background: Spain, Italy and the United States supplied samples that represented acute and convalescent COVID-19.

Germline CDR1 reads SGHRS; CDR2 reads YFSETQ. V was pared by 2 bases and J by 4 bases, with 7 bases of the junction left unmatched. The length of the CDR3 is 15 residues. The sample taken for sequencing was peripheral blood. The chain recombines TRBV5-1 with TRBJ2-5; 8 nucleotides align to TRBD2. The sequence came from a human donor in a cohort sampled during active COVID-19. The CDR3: CASSLYTGGTETQYF. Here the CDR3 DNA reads TGCGCCAGCAGCTTATATACGGGGGGGACAGAGACCCAGTACTTC.